Shown below are 29 T cell receptor beta chains from a single sample sequenced in a study of blood T cell repertoires in COVID-19. The repertoire was sequenced with immunoSEQ multiplex PCR; TCRdb's copy has only in-frame clones and lacks some. Here the sample spans around 260,000 clones, approximately 91% being singletons. The sample comprised peripheral blood. These receptors were taken from a person between 18 and 30 years old with COVID-19, enrolled during active disease.

The rearrangement links TRBV5-1 to TRBJ2-7; D might be TRBD1 (6 bases). V lost 0 bases to trimming and J lost 2 bases, with 9 bases between them. CDR3 length equals 14 residues. The germline CDR1 and CDR2 sequences are SGHRS and YFSETQ. The CDR3 DNA is TGCGCCAGCAGCTTGGATGCAGGGGCCTACGAGCAGTACTTC. Amino acid sequence: CASSLDAGAYEQYF. Combining the CDR3 with reference TRBV5-1 and TRBJ2-7 gives the whole variable domain KAGVTQTPRYLIKTRGQQVTLSCSPISGHRSVSWYQQTPGQGLQFLFEYFSETQRNKGNFPGRFSGRQFSNSRSEMNVSTLELGDSALYLCASSLDAGAYEQYFGPGTRLTVT.

This rearrangement joins TRBV29-1 to TRBJ2-1; D may be TRBD2 (6 bases). The CDR3 has 14 residues. Deletions cut 7 bases from V and 0 bases from J, with 13 bases between. Germline CDR1 and CDR2: SQVTM and ANQGSEA. CDR3 sequence: CSARTILSYNEQFF. The CDR3 DNA reads TGCAGCGCCCGGACTATCCTCTCCTACAATGAGCAGTTCTTC.

There are a few counts of this clone. CDR3 sequence: CASRAGGAYGYTF. Here the CDR3 DNA reads TGTGCCAGCAGGGCAGGGGGCGCCTATGGCTACACCTTC. The chain couples TRBV6-5 to TRBJ1-2; 8 nucleotides align to TRBD1. CDR1 is MNHEY, CDR2 SVGAGI, per germline. The CDR3 spans 13 residues. V trimming: 6 bases; J trimming: 4 bases; junction bases outside the gene matches: 4.

The V call is TRBV7-9, the J call TRBJ2-6; tentatively, D is TRBD1 (6 bases). Trimming left V 5 bases short and J 0 bases short, with 11 bases between. The CDR3 runs to 16 residues. CDR1 SEHNR and CDR2 FQNEAQ come from the germline V gene (reference sequence). The CDR3, as DNA: TGTGCCAGCAGCCCCAGAGGGGGCTCTGGGGCCAACGTCCTGACTTTC. Translation gives CASSPRGGSGANVLTF.

Here the CDR3 DNA reads TGTGCCAGCAGCGAGTACGGGGAGACCCAGTACTTC. Protein product: CASSEYGETQYF. This rearrangement joins TRBV6-5 to TRBJ2-5; D is undetermined. The CDR3 contains 12 residues. V was clipped by 6 bases and J by 5 bases, with 10 bases between them. Looked up from germline, CDR1 is MNHEY and CDR2 is SVGAGI.

The chain carries TRBV5-4 and TRBJ1-1; D unclear. V was cut by 4 bases and J by 1 base, with 8 bases left in between. The CDR3 has 13 amino acids. Germline CDR1 SGHNT, CDR2 YYREEE (reference sequence). Here the CDR3 DNA reads TGTGCCAGCAGCGGGGAGGGGAACACTGAAGCTTTCTTT. Protein: CASSGEGNTEAFF.

V usage is TRBV5-4 and J usage is TRBJ1-2, with 10 bases lining up with TRBD1. Germline V gives CDR1 SGHNT, CDR2 YYREEE (reference sequence). The CDR3 sequence is 16 residues long. J gave up 8 bases and V 2 bases, and 12 bases lay outside the gene matches. CDR3: CASSLPPGQGVEGYTF. The CDR3 DNA reads as TGTGCCAGCAGCTTACCCCCCGGACAGGGGGTGGAAGGCTACACCTTC.

The CDR3 DNA is TGTGCCAGCGCCGGGGGGACAGGGAACTACGAGCAGTACTTC. Translating it yields CASAGGTGNYEQYF. The chain links TRBV19 to TRBJ2-7; TRBD1 agrees at 9 bases. The CDR3 spans 14 residues. The J segment lost 3 bases and the V segment lost 9 bases, leaving 9 bases of the junction unmatched. Germline CDR1 LNHDA, CDR2 SQIVND (reference sequence).

The chain employs TRBV28 and TRBJ1-6; D call uncertain. Germline assignment: CDR1 MDHEN and CDR2 SYDVKM. This CDR3 contains 11 residues. V shed 6 bases and J shed 8 bases, with 5 bases lying between them. CDR3 loop: CASRRDSPLHF. CDR3 DNA: TGTGCCAGCAGGAGGGATTCACCCCTCCACTTT.

The chain recombines TRBV5-6 with TRBJ1-1, with D possibly TRBD1 on 6 matching bases. CDR1 SGHDT and CDR2 YYEEEE come from the germline V gene. V was shortened by 3 bases and J by 5 bases, with 17 bases between the two germline ends. The CDR3 has 15 amino acids. As DNA, the CDR3 is TGTGCCAGCAGCTCCCTTGGGGGGGCGAGGACTGAAGCTTTCTTT. This gives the protein CASSSLGGARTEAFF.

In the case of this clone: This sample includes further DNA sequences coding for the same CDR3. The chain is built from TRBV27 and TRBJ2-7, with 7 bases identical to TRBD1. CDR1 is MNHEY and CDR2 is SMNVEV in the germline V gene (reference sequence). The CDR3 has 13 amino acids. The chain's CDR3 is CATSFGDSYEQYF. CDR3 nucleotide sequence: TGTGCTACCAGTTTTGGGGACAGCTACGAGCAGTACTTC.

The gene calls are TRBV18 and TRBJ1-3; TRBD1 is a possible D gene (6 bases). Trimming pared 4 bases from V and 0 bases from J, leaving 10 bases between. CDR3 length: 15 residues. Germline V gives CDR1 KGHSH, CDR2 LQKENI. CDR3 region: CASSLQGLSGNTIYF. The CDR3 bases are TGTGCCAGCTCACTACAGGGCCTCTCTGGAAACACCATATATTTT.

The gene calls are TRBV5-1 and TRBJ1-1, with 8 bases fitting TRBD1. V shed 0 bases, J shed 6 bases, and the junction held 4 bases outside the gene matches. The germline V gene encodes CDR1 SGHRS and CDR2 YFSETQ. The CDR3 totals 14 residues. In nucleotides, the CDR3 is TGCGCCAGCAGCTTGGGTTCAGGGGGCTCTGAAGCTTTCTTT. This sequence encodes CASSLGSGGSEAFF.

This clone occurred once. J is TRBJ1-4 and V is TRBV25-1; no definite D call. Trimming took 4 bases from V and 12 from J, leaving 9 bases between them. CDR1 and CDR2 (germline): MGHDK, SYGVNS. The CDR3 spans 11 residues. CDR3 DNA sequence: TGTGCCAGCAGTGTTCGGGGAGAACTGTTTTTT. Encoded protein: CASSVRGELFF.

The CDR3 nucleotides read TGCAGCGTTGATCAGTCCTATGGCTACACCTTC. Translated, it gives CSVDQSYGYTF. The chain joins TRBV29-1 to TRBJ1-2; no clear D gene. CDR1 SQVTM and CDR2 ANQGSEA come from the germline V gene. V lost 3 bases, J lost 4 bases, and 6 bases lay in between. This CDR3 comprises 11 residues.

The CDR3, as DNA: TGTGCCAGCAGCTCCCGGACTAGCGGGCCAGATACGCAGTATTTT. Translation gives CASSSRTSGPDTQYF. The V call is TRBV5-4, the J call TRBJ2-3, with 11 nucleotides matching TRBD2. The CDR3 is made up of 15 amino acids. V lost 3 bases, J lost 4 bases, and 4 bases stayed unmatched. The germline gives CDR1 SGHNT, CDR2 YYREEE (reference sequence).

The CDR3 protein is CSGLGNEQFF. The CDR3 nucleotides are TGCAGTGGCCTAGGCAATGAGCAGTTCTTC. This chain uses TRBV20-1 with TRBJ2-1, with D hard to call. Trimming left V 7 bases short and J 6 bases short, with 7 bases between. The CDR3 extends over 10 amino acids. Germline V gene sequence: CDR1 DFQATT, CDR2 SNEGSKA (reference sequence).

The chain has TRBV27 and TRBJ2-7; 10 bases match TRBD2. Looked up from germline, CDR1 is MNHEY and CDR2 is SMNVEV (reference sequence). With 6 bases clipped from V and 0 bases from J, the junction kept 2 bases outside the gene matches. CDR3 length: 14 amino acids. The CDR3 DNA reads as TGTGCCAGCAGCCCTAGCGGGAGCTCCTACGAGCAGTACTTC. Its protein product is CASSPSGSSYEQYF.

V usage is TRBV5-1 and J usage is TRBJ1-1; perhaps TRBD1 as D (6 bases). The CDR3 length is 16 residues. V was trimmed by 1 base and J by 0 bases, leaving 13 bases between them. The germline V gene encodes CDR1 SGHRS and CDR2 YFSETQ. The CDR3 protein is CASSLYAGDMNTEAFF. DNA for the CDR3: TGCGCCAGCAGCTTGTACGCAGGGGACATGAACACTGAAGCTTTCTTT.

The sample holds one count of this clone. This chain joins TRBV7-9 and TRBJ2-5; TRBD2 is a possible D gene (6 bases). Trimming cost V 1 base and J 5 bases, with 17 bases left between them. Germline V gene lookup returns CDR1 SEHNR and CDR2 FQNEAQ (reference sequence). CDR3 length: 16 amino acids. The CDR3 region has the DNA TGTGCCAGCAGCTTAGTAGGGCGGGAAGCTCTGGAGACCCAGTACTTC. As protein: CASSLVGREALETQYF.

V and J are TRBV3-1 (or the pseudogene TRBV3-2) and TRBJ1-3; no clear D gene. V dropped 1 base and J dropped 9 bases, with 13 bases sitting between them. Germline CDR1 and CDR2: LGHDT and YNNKEL (reference sequence). This CDR3 has 14 residues. CDR3 DNA: TGTGCCAGCAGCCAAGGAAGGTACCGCGGCACCATATATTTT. Translated: CASSQGRYRGTIYF.

V gene TRBV11-3 combines with J gene TRBJ2-2; 9 bases match TRBD1. CDR1 and CDR2 from the germline V gene are SGHNT and YENEEA. The J segment lost 3 bases and the V segment lost 2 bases, leaving 1 base of the junction unmatched. CDR3 length equals 15 residues. CDR3 protein: CASSLRTGDTGELFF. CDR3 in DNA: TGTGCCAGCAGCTTACGGACAGGGGACACCGGGGAGCTGTTTTTT.

The V gene is TRBV5-4, the J gene TRBJ2-2, with D unresolved. The CDR3 has 12 residues. Trimming removed 7 bases at V and 7 bases at J, with 11 bases between. Germline V gives CDR1 SGHNT, CDR2 YYREEE (reference sequence). This chain's CDR3 is CASEVGYGELFF. The CDR3, as DNA: TGTGCCAGCGAGGTAGGATACGGGGAGCTGTTTTTT.

This CDR3 is CASSSTTGGGNQPQHF. CDR3 nucleotides: TGTGCCAGCAGCTCTACCACGGGAGGGGGCAATCAGCCCCAGCATTTT. This chain links TRBV7-9 with TRBJ1-5, with a weak D call TRBD1 (5 bases). Trimming cost V 4 bases and J 2 bases, with 15 bases left between them. This CDR3 spans 16 amino acids. In germline, CDR1 is SEHNR, CDR2 FQNEAQ (reference sequence).

CDR3 sequence reads: CASSAEEGGPDTQYF. CDR3 nucleotide sequence: TGTGCCAGCAGTGCCGAAGAAGGAGGGCCAGATACGCAGTATTTT. This chain joins TRBV6-4 and TRBJ2-3; weak D call: TRBD2 (6 bases). Germline values: CDR1 MRHNA, CDR2 SNTAGT. The V end was cut by 4 bases, the J end by 4 bases, with 15 bases between. The CDR3 sequence is 15 residues long.

The J gene is TRBJ2-5, the V gene TRBV7-8; 9 nucleotides line up with TRBD1. CDR3 length: 15 amino acids. CDR1 is SGHVS and CDR2 is FQNEAQ in the germline V gene. V was clipped by 4 bases and J by 5 bases; unmatched bases: 8. The CDR3 reads CASSSGDRVGETQYF. The CDR3 DNA follows: TGTGCCAGCAGCTCCGGGGACAGGGTGGGCGAGACCCAGTACTTC.

The chain joins TRBV7-9 to TRBJ2-3; TRBD2 matches at 15 bases. CDR1 SEHNR and CDR2 FQNEAQ come from the germline V gene (reference sequence). There are 16 residues in the CDR3. With 4 bases clipped from V and 5 bases from J, the junction kept 4 bases outside the gene matches. CDR3 DNA sequence: TGTGCCAGCAGCTCTTCGGGACTAGCGGGAGGAGATACGCAGTATTTT. Protein: CASSSSGLAGGDTQYF.

The J gene is TRBJ2-1, the V gene TRBV5-5, with 7 bases fitting TRBD2. V shed 1 base, J shed 7 bases, and the junction held 2 bases outside the gene matches. The germline V gene encodes CDR1 SGHKS and CDR2 YYEKEE (reference sequence). CDR3 length equals 13 residues. The CDR3 coding sequence is TGTGCCAGCAGCTTGTGGCGGGAGAATGAGCAGTTCTTC. Protein product: CASSLWRENEQFF.

The V call is TRBV11-2, the J call TRBJ1-1, with D tentatively TRBD1 (5 bases). Germline V gene data show CDR1 as SGHAT and CDR2 as FQNNGV. The CDR3 loop spans 12 amino acids. Trimming left V 1 base short and J 6 bases short, with 6 bases between. This chain's CDR3 is CASSLAGAEAFF. CDR3 DNA: TGTGCCAGCAGCTTAGCGGGGGCTGAAGCTTTCTTT.